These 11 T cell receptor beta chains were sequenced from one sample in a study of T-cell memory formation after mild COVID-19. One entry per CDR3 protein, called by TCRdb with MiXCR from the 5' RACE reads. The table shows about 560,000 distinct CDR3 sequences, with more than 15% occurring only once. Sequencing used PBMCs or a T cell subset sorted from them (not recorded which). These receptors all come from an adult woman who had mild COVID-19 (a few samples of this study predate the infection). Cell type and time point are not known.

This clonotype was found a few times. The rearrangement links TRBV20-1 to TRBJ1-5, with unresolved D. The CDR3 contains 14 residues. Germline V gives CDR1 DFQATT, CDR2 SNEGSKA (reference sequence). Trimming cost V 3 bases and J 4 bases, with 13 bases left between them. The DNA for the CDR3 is TGCAGTGCTAGTTCATTCGGGTATAATCAGCCCCAGCATTTT. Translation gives CSASSFGYNQPQHF.

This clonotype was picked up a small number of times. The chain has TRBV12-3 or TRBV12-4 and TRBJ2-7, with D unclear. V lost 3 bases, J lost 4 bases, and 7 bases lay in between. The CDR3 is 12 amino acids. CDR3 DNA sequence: TGTGCCAGCAGTTTCCATACTTACGAGCAGTACTTC. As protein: CASSFHTYEQYF.

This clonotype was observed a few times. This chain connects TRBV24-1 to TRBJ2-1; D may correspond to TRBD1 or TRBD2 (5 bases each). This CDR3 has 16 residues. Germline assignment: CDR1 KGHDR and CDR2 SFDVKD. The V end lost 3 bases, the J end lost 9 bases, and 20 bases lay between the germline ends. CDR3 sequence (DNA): TGTGCCACCAGTGATCCGCCGGGGCAGGGTGAGGGTGAGCAGTTCTTC. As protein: CATSDPPGQGEGEQFF.

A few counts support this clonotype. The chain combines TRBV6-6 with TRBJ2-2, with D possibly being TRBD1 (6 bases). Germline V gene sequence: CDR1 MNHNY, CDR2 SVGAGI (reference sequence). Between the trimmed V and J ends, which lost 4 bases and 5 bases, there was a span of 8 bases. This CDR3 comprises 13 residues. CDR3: CASSSTGTGELFF. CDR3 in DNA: TGTGCCAGCAGTTCAACAGGGACCGGGGAGCTGTTTTTT.

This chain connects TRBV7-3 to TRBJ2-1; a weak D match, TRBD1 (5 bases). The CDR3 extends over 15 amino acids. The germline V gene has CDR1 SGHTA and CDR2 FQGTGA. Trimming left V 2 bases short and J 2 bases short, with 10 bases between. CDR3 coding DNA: TGTGCCAGCAGCTTATACCAGGGCGCCTACAATGAGCAGTTCTTC. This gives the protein CASSLYQGAYNEQFF.

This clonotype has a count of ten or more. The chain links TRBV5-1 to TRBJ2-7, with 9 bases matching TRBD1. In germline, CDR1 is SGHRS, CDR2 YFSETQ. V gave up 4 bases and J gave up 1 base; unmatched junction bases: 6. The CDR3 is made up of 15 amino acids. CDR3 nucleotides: TGCGCCAGCAGCCCCGGACAGGGGTTGTCCTACGAGCAGTACTTC. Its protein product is CASSPGQGLSYEQYF.

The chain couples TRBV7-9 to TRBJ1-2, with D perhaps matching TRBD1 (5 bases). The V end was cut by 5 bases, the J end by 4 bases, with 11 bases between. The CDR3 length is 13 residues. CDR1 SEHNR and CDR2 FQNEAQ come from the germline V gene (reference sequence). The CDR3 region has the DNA TGTGCCAGCAGCGCCACTGACAGCTATGGCTACACCTTC. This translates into CASSATDSYGYTF.

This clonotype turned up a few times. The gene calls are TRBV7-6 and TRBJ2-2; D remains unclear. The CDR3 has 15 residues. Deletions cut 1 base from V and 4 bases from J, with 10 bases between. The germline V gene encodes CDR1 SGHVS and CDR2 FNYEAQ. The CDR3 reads CASSLGGMSTGELFF. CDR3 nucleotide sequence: TGTGCCAGCAGCTTAGGGGGTATGAGCACCGGGGAGCTGTTTTTT.

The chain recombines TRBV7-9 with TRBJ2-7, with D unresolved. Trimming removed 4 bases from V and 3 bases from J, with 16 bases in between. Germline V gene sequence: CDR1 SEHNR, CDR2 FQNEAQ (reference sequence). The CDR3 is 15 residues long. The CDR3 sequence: CASSSTDDRFYEQYF. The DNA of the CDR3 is TGTGCCAGCAGCTCCACCGACGACCGATTCTACGAGCAGTACTTC. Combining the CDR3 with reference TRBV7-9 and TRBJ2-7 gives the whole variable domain DTGVSQNPRHKITKRGQNVTFRCDPISEHNRLYWYRQTLGQGPEFLTYFQNEAQLEKSRLLSDRFSAERPKGSFSTLEIQRTEQGDSAMYLCASSSTDDRFYEQYFGPGTRLTVT.

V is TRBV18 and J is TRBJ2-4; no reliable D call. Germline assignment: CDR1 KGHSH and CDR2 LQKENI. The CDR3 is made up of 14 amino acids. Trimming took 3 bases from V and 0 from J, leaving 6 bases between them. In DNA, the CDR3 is TGTGCCAGCTCACCGGCCATAGCCAAAAACATTCAGTACTTC. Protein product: CASSPAIAKNIQYF.

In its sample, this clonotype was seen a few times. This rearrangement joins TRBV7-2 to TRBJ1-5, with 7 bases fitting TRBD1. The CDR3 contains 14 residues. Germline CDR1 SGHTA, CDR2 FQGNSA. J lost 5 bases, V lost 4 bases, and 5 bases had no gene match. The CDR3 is CASSSRQGDQPQHF. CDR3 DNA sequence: TGTGCCAGCAGCTCGCGACAGGGAGATCAGCCCCAGCATTTT.